These 19 T cell receptor beta chains share one sample of origin, sequenced in a study of T cells in localized non-small cell lung cancer. Assay: immunoSEQ multiplex PCR; the TCRdb copy retains only in-frame clones and omits some. The table has tens of thousands of clones, roughly 90% seen once. This specimen consisted of peripheral blood, obtained before any cancer treatment. These receptors were taken from a female donor older than 55 with stage I squamous cell lung carcinoma.

This rearrangement joins TRBV7-6 to TRBJ2-2; tentatively, D is TRBD1 (6 bases). The V end lost 0 bases, the J end lost 1 base, and 12 bases lay between the germline ends. The CDR3 runs 17 residues. Germline V gene lookup returns CDR1 SGHVS and CDR2 FNYEAQ. CDR3 sequence reads: CASSLAAGVMNTGELFF. Here the CDR3 DNA reads TGTGCCAGCAGCTTAGCAGCAGGGGTCATGAACACCGGGGAGCTGTTTTTT. The whole variable domain, filled in from reference TRBV7-6 and TRBJ2-2, reads GAGVSQSPRYKVTKRGQDVALRCDPISGHVSLYWYRQALGQGPEFLTYFNYEAQQDKSGLPNDRFSAERPEGSISTLTIQRTEQRDSAMYRCASSLAAGVMNTGELFFGEGSRLTVL.

The chain links TRBV14 to TRBJ2-3; D is ambiguous. V was pared by 0 bases and J by 5 bases, with 6 bases between. The germline CDR1 and CDR2 sequences are SGHDN and FVKESK. CDR3 length: 13 residues. CDR3 region: CASSQDLEDTQYF. DNA for the CDR3: TGTGCCAGCAGCCAAGATCTTGAAGATACGCAGTATTTT.

The chain recombines TRBV9 with TRBJ2-7, with 11 bases aligning to TRBD2. The trim removed 2 bases at V and 3 bases at J, leaving 4 bases unmatched. CDR3 length: 15 amino acids. CDR1 and CDR2 from the germline V gene are SGDLS and YYNGEE. DNA for the CDR3: TGTGCCAGCAGCGTGGGACTAGCGGAGGACTACGAGCAGTACTTC. This translates into CASSVGLAEDYEQYF.

This clone appeared a single time. The chain uses TRBV27 and TRBJ2-7; D possibly matches TRBD1 or TRBD2 (5 bases each). The CDR3 is 15 amino acids. Trimming removed 5 bases from V and 5 bases from J, with 19 bases in between. Germline CDR1 reads MNHEY; CDR2 reads SMNVEV (reference sequence). CDR3 loop: CASSPDRVGGHEQYF. The CDR3 nucleotides read TGTGCCAGCAGTCCCGACCGGGTTGGGGGACACGAGCAGTACTTC.

The V and J genes are TRBV13 and TRBJ2-3; D might be TRBD2 (6 bases). The CDR3 is made up of 17 amino acids. V lost 5 bases to trimming and J lost 2 bases, with 20 bases between them. Germline V gene data show CDR1 as PRHDT and CDR2 as FYEKMQ (reference sequence). This CDR3 is CASSPPGARAITDTQYF. CDR3 DNA: TGTGCCAGCAGCCCGCCGGGAGCTCGCGCCATCACAGATACGCAGTATTTT.

The chain couples TRBV7-2 to TRBJ1-3; 7 bases are a match to TRBD1. Per germline, CDR1 SGHTA and CDR2 FQGNSA. V gave up 5 bases and J gave up 10 bases; unmatched junction bases: 8. This CDR3 contains 13 residues. The CDR3 DNA reads TGTGCCAGCAGCCCAGGACAGGCGGTGACCATATATTTT. As protein: CASSPGQAVTIYF.

The chain has TRBV27 and TRBJ1-2, with D tentatively TRBD1 (5 bases). Germline V lookup: CDR1 MNHEY, CDR2 SMNVEV (reference sequence). CDR3 length: 12 amino acids. Deletions cut 2 bases from V and 8 bases from J, with 9 bases between. CDR3 sequence reads: CASSLRGDGYTF. The CDR3 DNA follows: TGTGCCAGCAGTTTACGGGGGGACGGCTACACCTTC.

This chain links TRBV7-8 with TRBJ2-7; no firm D call. This CDR3 spans 15 amino acids. Germline CDR1 reads SGHVS; CDR2 reads FQNEAQ. Trimming took 4 bases from V and 3 from J, leaving 16 bases between them. The DNA of the CDR3 is TGTGCCAGCAGCTATCCCCTATCGTCGGTCTACGAGCAGTACTTC. Its translation: CASSYPLSSVYEQYF.

The CDR3 bases are TGTGCCAGCAGCGTAGAGGGACCCTATGGCTACACCTTC. Protein: CASSVEGPYGYTF. The V gene is TRBV9, the J gene TRBJ1-2, with D possibly being TRBD1 (5 bases). Germline CDR1 SGDLS, CDR2 YYNGEE. The CDR3 has 13 residues. Trimming took 0 bases from V and 4 from J, leaving 7 bases between them.

The rearrangement joins TRBV10-3 to TRBJ1-2; 9 bases align to TRBD1. The germline gives CDR1 ENHRY, CDR2 SYGVKD. The CDR3 sequence is 14 residues long. The V and J ends lost 3 bases and 8 bases, in that order; junction bases with no gene match: 7. CDR3 DNA sequence: TGTGCCATCAGTGAACAGGGGGCATACGGGGGCTACACCTTC. Translation: CAISEQGAYGGYTF.

This clone was recorded once. The chain is built from TRBV29-1 and TRBJ2-3; 7 bases are a match to TRBD2. Losses at the gene ends were 5 bases for V and 0 bases for J; bases not matched to a gene: 5. The length of the CDR3 is 14 residues. Germline lookup yields CDR1 SQVTM and CDR2 ANQGSEA. The CDR3 is CSVWDYRSTDTQYF. Written as DNA, the CDR3 is TGCAGCGTTTGGGACTACCGAAGCACAGATACGCAGTATTTT.

This rearrangement joins TRBV2 to TRBJ1-1; D not resolved. Germline values: CDR1 SNHLY, CDR2 FYNNEI. The length of the CDR3 is 16 residues. V lost 3 bases and J lost 0, with 14 bases in between. CDR3 nucleotide sequence: TGTGCCAGCAGTGAGCGTGATGAGGCTATGAACACTGAAGCTTTCTTT. Translating gives CASSERDEAMNTEAFF. The entire variable domain, with the rest obtained from reference TRBV2 and TRBJ1-1, is as follows: EPEVTQTPSHQVTQMGQEVILRCVPISNHLYFYWYRQILGQKVEFLVSFYNNEISEKSEIFDDQFSVERPDGSNFTLKIRSTKLEDSAMYFCASSERDEAMNTEAFFGQGTRLTVV.

The chain is built from TRBV7-2 and TRBJ2-7, with TRBD1 identical over 12 bases. CDR1 is SGHTA, CDR2 FQGNSA, per germline. Germline trimming cut 10 bases from V and 4 bases from J; bases unmatched to any gene: 11. This CDR3 contains 15 residues. The CDR3 reads CATSEGTGGRYEQYF. The CDR3 nucleotides read TGTGCCACCTCAGAGGGGACAGGGGGCAGGTACGAGCAGTACTTC.

The chain carries TRBV6-5 and TRBJ2-3; 9 nucleotides match TRBD2. This CDR3 contains 15 residues. V lost 3 bases and J lost 0; bases outside the gene matches: 1. Per the germline V gene, CDR1 is MNHEY and CDR2 is SVGAGI. The CDR3 sequence is CASSYSGSSTDTQYF. CDR3 DNA: TGTGCCAGCAGTTATAGCGGGAGTAGCACAGATACGCAGTATTTT.

This clone has more than one count but fewer than ten. The V call is TRBV7-3, the J call TRBJ1-1; the D is unclear. The CDR3 contains 13 residues. The germline V gene has CDR1 SGHTA and CDR2 FQGTGA. The V gene lost 5 bases and the J gene lost 1 base, with 8 bases spanning the gap. CDR3 sequence: CASSPRSNTEAFF. The CDR3 DNA reads TGTGCCAGCAGCCCCCGGTCGAACACTGAAGCTTTCTTT.

The chain combines TRBV9 with TRBJ2-3; D unclear. The germline CDR1 and CDR2 sequences are SGDLS and YYNGEE. V was trimmed by 4 bases and J by 2 bases, leaving 14 bases between them. CDR3 size: 15 residues. Here the CDR3 DNA reads TGTGCCAGCAGCCCCGCTAGTTCCATCACAGATACGCAGTATTTT. Translated: CASSPASSITDTQYF.

This clone was observed a handful of times. This sequence joins TRBV5-1 and TRBJ1-3; D call uncertain. The CDR3 sequence is 14 residues long. V was shortened by 0 bases and J by 1 base, with 5 bases between the two germline ends. Per germline, CDR1 SGHRS and CDR2 YFSETQ. CDR3 protein: CASSLDGSGNTIYF. The CDR3, as DNA: TGCGCCAGCAGCTTGGATGGGTCTGGAAACACCATATATTTT.

This clone is a singleton in its sample. The V gene is TRBV30, the J gene TRBJ1-2; TRBD1 matches 10 bases. Looked up from germline, CDR1 is GTSNPN and CDR2 is SVGIG (reference sequence). V was clipped by 2 bases and J by 3 bases; unmatched bases: 6. CDR3 size: 15 residues. The CDR3 coding sequence is TGTGCCTGGAGTTATTCCGGGACAGGGGACTATGGCTACACCTTC. It codes for CAWSYSGTGDYGYTF.

The rearrangement uses TRBV7-3 and TRBJ2-1; 12 nucleotides line up with TRBD2. Germline assignment: CDR1 SGHTA and CDR2 FQGTGA. The CDR3 has 17 residues. Unmatched junction bases numbered 5, after V lost 4 bases and J lost 1 base. The CDR3 reads CASSSGLAGRSYNEQFF. The DNA of the CDR3 is TGTGCCAGCAGCTCAGGACTAGCGGGAAGATCCTACAATGAGCAGTTCTTC.